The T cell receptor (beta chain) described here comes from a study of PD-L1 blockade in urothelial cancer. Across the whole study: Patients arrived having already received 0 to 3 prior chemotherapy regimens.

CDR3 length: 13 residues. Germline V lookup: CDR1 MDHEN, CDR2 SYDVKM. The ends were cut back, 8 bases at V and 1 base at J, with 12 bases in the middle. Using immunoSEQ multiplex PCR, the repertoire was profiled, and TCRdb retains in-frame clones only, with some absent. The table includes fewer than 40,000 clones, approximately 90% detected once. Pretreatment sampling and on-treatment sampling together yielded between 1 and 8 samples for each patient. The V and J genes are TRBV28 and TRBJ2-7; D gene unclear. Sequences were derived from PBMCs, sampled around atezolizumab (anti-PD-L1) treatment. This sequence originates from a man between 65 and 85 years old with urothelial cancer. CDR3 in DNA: TGTGCCAGCGGCTTGCCAGTTTCCTACGAGCAGTACTTC. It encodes CASGLPVSYEQYF.